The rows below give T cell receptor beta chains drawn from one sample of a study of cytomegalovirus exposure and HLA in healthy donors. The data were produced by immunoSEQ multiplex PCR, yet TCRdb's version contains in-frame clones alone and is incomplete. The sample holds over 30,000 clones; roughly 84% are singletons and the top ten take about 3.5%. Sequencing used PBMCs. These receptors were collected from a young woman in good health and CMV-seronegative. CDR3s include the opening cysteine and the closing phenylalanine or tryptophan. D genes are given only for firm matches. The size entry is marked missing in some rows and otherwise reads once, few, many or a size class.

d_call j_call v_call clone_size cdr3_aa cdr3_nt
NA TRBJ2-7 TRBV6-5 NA CASSYGNQRGQYF TGTGCCAGCAGTTACGGAAACCAAAGGGGGCAGTACTTC
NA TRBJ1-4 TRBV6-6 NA CASSYSLQYEKLFF TGTGCCAGCAGTTACTCTTTACAATATGAAAAACTGTTTTTT
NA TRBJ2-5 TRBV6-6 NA CASSYSGGQETQYF TGTGCCAGCAGTTACTCGGGAGGACAAGAGACCCAGTACTTC
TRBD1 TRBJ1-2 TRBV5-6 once CASSHIRTGEKSTHGYTF TGTGCCAGCAGCCATATTAGGACAGGAGAGAAGAGTACTCATGGCTACACCTTC
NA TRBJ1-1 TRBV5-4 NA CASSATGFTEAFF TGTGCCAGCAGCGCCACAGGATTCACTGAAGCTTTCTTT
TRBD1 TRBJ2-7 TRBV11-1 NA CASSLGWTGSYEQYF TGTGCCAGCAGCTTAGGTTGGACAGGATCCTACGAGCAGTACTTC
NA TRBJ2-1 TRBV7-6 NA CASSPPGKLNEQFF TGTGCCAGCAGCCCCCCCGGGAAGCTCAATGAGCAGTTCTTC
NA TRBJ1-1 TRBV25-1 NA CASSVQKTENTEAFF TGTGCCAGCAGTGTACAGAAGACGGAGAACACTGAAGCTTTCTTT
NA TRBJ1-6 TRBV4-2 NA CASSQGAENSPLNF TGTGCCAGCAGCCAAGGTGCAGAAAATTCACCCCTCAACTTT
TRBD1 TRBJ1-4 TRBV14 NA CASSQATGNEKLFF TGTGCCAGCAGCCAAGCGACAGGGAATGAAAAACTGTTTTTT
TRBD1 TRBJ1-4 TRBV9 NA CASSRDSYNEKLFF TGTGCCAGCAGCCGGGACAGTTATAATGAAAAACTGTTTTTT
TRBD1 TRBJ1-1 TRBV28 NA CASSKGTGARLGQREAFF TGTGCCAGCAGCAAAGGGACAGGGGCTCGTTTAGGCCAGCGTGAAGCTTTCTTT
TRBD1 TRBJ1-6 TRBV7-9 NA CASSPGTENSPLNF TGTGCCAGCAGCCCGGGGACAGAAAATTCACCCCTCAACTTT
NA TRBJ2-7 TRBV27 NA CASSLSQGNYEQYF TGTGCCAGCAGTTTAAGTCAGGGAAACTACGAGCAGTACTTC
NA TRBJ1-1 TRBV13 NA CASSEKTEAFF TGTGCCAGCAGCGAGAAGACTGAAGCTTTCTTT